The T cell receptor (beta chain) described here comes from a study of control samples from healthy donors and cancer patients. CDR1 and CDR2 from the germline V gene are SGHTS and YDEGEE. The CDR3 runs 16 residues. V lost 7 bases, J lost 0 bases, and 10 bases stayed unmatched. Produced via immunoSEQ multiplex PCR; TCRdb's table is partial and in-frame only. The sample has approximately 170,000 clones, around 90% seen once. The genes are TRBV5-8 and TRBJ1-5; 7 bases are shared with TRBD1. Sequencing was carried out using blood. This sequence originates from a man aged 30-40 years in good health. This CDR3 reads CASAVQGTLSNQPQHF. The DNA for the CDR3 is TGTGCCAGCGCCGTACAGGGGACGCTTAGCAATCAGCCCCAGCATTTT.